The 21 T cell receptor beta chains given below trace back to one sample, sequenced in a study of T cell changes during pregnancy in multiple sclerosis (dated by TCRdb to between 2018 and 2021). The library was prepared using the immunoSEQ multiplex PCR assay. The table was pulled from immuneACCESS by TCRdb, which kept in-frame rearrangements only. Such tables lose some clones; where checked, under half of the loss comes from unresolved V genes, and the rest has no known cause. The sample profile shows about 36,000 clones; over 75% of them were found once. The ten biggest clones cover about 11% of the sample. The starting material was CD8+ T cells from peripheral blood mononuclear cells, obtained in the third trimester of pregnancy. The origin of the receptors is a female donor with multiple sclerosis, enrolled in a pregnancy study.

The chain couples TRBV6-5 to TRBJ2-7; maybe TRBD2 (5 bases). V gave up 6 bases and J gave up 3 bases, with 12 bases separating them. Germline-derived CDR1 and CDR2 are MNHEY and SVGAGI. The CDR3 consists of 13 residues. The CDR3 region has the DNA TGTGCCAGCAGGCCTGGCGGGTTCTACGAGCAGTACTTC. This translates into CASRPGGFYEQYF.

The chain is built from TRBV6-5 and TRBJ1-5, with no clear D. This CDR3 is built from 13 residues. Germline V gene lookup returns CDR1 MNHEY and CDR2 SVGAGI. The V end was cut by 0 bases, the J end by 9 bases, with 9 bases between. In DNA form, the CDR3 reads TGTGCCAGCAGTTACTCGAGCGCTGGGCCCCAGCATTTT. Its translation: CASSYSSAGPQHF.

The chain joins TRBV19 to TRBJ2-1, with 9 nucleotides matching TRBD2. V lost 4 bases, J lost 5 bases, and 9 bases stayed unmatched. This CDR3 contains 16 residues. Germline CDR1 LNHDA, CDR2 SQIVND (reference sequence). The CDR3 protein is CASSTTGTSFDNEQFF. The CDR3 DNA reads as TGTGCCAGTAGTACTACCGGGACTAGCTTCGACAATGAGCAGTTCTTC.

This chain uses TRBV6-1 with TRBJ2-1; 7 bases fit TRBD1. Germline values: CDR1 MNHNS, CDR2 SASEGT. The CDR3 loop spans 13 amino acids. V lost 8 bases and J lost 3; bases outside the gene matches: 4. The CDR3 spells CASPGQHYNEQFF. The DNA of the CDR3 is TGTGCCAGCCCGGGACAGCACTACAATGAGCAGTTCTTC.

CDR3 sequence reads: CASTKTGRSGYTF. In nucleotides, the CDR3 is TGTGCCAGCACTAAAACAGGGAGAAGTGGCTACACCTTC. The rearrangement joins TRBV5-6 to TRBJ1-2, with D possibly being TRBD1 (6 bases). V was pared by 6 bases and J by 7 bases, with 16 bases between. Germline values: CDR1 SGHDT, CDR2 YYEEEE. CDR3 size: 13 residues.

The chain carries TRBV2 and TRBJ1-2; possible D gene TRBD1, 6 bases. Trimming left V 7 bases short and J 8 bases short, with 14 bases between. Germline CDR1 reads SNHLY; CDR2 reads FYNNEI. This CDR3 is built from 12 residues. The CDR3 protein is CASKPTGWGYTF. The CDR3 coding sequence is TGTGCCAGCAAACCCACAGGGTGGGGCTACACCTTC. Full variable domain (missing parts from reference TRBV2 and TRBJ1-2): EPEVTQTPSHQVTQMGQEVILRCVPISNHLYFYWYRQILGQKVEFLVSFYNNEISEKSEIFDDQFSVERPDGSNFTLKIRSTKLEDSAMYFCASKPTGWGYTFGSGTRLTVV.

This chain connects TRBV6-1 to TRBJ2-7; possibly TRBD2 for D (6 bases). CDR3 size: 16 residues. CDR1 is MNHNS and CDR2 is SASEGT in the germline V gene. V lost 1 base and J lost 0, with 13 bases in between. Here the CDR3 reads CASSEEEAGRSYEQYF. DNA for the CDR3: TGTGCCAGCAGTGAAGAAGAGGCGGGGCGCTCCTACGAGCAGTACTTC.

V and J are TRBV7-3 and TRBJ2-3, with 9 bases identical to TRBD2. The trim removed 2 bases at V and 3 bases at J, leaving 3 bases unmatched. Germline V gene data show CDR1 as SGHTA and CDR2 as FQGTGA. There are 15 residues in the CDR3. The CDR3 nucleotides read TGTGCCAGCAGCTTATTTAGCGGGGGTACAGATACGCAGTATTTT. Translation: CASSLFSGGTDTQYF. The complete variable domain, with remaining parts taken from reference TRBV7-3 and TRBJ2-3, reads GAGVSQTPSNKVTEKGKYVELRCDPISGHTALYWYRQSLGQGPEFLIYFQGTGAADDSGLPNDRFFAVRPEGSVSTLKIQRTERGDSAVYLCASSLFSGGTDTQYFGPGTRLTVL.

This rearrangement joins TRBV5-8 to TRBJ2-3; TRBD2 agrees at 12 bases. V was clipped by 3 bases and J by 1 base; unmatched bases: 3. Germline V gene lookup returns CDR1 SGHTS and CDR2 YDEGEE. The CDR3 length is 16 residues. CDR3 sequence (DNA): TGTGCCAGCAGCTCCAGGACTAGCGGGGGCACAGATACGCAGTATTTT. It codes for CASSSRTSGGTDTQYF. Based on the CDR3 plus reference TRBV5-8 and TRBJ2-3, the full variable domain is EAGVTQSPTHLIKTRGQQATLRCSPISGHTSVYWYQQALGLGLQFLLWYDEGEERNRGNFPPRFSGRQFPNYSSELNVNALELEDSALYLCASSSRTSGGTDTQYFGPGTRLTVL.

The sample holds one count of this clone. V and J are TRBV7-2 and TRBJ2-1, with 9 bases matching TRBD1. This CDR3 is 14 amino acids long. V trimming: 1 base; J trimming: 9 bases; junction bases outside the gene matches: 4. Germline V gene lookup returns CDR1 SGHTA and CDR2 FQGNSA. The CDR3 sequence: CASSLDRGQVEQFF. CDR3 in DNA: TGTGCCAGCAGCTTAGACAGGGGGCAGGTTGAGCAGTTCTTC.

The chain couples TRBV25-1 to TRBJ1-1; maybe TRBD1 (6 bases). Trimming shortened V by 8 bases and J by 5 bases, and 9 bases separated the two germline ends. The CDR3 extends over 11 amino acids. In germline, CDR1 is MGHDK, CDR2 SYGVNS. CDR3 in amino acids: CASETGTEAFF. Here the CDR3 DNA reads TGTGCCAGCGAAACAGGGACTGAAGCTTTCTTT. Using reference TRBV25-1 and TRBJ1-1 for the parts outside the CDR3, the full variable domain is EADIYQTPRYLVIGTGKKITLECSQTMGHDKMYWYQQDPGMELHLIHYSYGVNSTEKGDLSSESTVSRIRTEHFPLTLESARPSHTSQYLCASETGTEAFFGQGTRLTVV.

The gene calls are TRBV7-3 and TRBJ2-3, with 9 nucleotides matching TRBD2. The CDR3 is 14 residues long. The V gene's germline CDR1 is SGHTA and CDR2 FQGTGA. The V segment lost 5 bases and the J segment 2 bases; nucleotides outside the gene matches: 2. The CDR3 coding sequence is TGTGCCAGCAGCCTAGCGGGATACACAGATACGCAGTATTTT. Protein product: CASSLAGYTDTQYF.

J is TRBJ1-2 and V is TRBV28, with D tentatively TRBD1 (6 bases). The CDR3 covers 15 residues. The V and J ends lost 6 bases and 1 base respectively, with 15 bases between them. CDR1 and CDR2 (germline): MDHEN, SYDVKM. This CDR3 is CASSPDRGGNYGYTF. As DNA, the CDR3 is TGTGCCAGCAGCCCGGACAGAGGGGGTAACTATGGCTACACCTTC.

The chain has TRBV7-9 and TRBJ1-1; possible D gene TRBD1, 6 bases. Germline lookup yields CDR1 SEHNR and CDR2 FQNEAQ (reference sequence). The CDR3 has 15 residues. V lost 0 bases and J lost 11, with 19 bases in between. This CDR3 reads CASSLAQGKKKEAFF. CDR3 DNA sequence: TGTGCCAGCAGCTTAGCCCAGGGGAAAAAAAAGGAGGCTTTCTTT.

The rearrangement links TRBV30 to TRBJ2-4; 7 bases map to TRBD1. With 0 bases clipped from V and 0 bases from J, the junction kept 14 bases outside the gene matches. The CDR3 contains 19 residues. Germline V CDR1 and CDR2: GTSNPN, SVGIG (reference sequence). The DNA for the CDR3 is TGTGCCTGGAGTGTAGAAGTGCTGAGGACAGGCTTAGCCAAAAACATTCAGTACTTC. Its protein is CAWSVEVLRTGLAKNIQYF.

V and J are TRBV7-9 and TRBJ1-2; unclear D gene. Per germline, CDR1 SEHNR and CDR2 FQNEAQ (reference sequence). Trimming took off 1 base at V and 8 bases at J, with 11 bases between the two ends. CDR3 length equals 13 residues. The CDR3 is CASSLVTGEGYTF. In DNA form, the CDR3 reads TGTGCCAGCAGCTTAGTTACGGGAGAGGGCTACACCTTC.

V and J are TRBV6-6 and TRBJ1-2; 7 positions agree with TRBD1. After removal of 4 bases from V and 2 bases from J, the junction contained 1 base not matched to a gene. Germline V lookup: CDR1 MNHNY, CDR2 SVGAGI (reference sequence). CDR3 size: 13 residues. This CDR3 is CASSLTGNYGYTF. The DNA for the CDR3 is TGTGCCAGCAGTTTGACAGGGAACTATGGCTACACCTTC.

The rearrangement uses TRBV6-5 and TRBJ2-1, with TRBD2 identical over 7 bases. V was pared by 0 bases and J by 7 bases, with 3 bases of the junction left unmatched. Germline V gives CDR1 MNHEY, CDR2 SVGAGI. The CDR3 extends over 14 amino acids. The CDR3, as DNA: TGTGCCAGCAGTTACTCGTCTAGCGGAAATGAGCAGTTCTTC. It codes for CASSYSSSGNEQFF.

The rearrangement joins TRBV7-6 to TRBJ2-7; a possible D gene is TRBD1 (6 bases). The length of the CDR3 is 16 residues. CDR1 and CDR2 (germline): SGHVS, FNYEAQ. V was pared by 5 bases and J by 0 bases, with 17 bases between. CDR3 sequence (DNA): TGTGCCAGCAGCCCTTACTACAGGGAGAGCTCCTACGAGCAGTACTTC. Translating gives CASSPYYRESSYEQYF.

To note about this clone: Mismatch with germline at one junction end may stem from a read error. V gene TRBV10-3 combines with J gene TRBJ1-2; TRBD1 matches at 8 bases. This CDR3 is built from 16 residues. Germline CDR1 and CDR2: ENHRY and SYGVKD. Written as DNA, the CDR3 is TGTGCCATCAGTGAGTCCGACAGGGGACCTTTCTATGGCTACGCCTTC. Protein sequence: CAISESDRGPFYGYAF.

The CDR3 loop reads CSVGTRTANTGELFF. The CDR3 nucleotides are TGCAGCGTTGGGACAAGGACGGCGAACACCGGGGAGCTGTTTTTT. This rearrangement joins TRBV29-1 to TRBJ2-2, with D tentatively TRBD1 (5 bases). CDR1 and CDR2 (germline): SQVTM, ANQGSEA. There are 15 residues in the CDR3. V dropped 4 bases and J dropped 0 bases, with 12 bases sitting between them.